Listed here are 3 T cell receptor beta chains from one sample, sequenced in a study of stem cell transplantation in POMP-related autoinflammatory disease. The protocol was immunoSEQ multiplex PCR, while the TCRdb copy is restricted to in-frame clones and leaves out a portion. Counted here are about 26,000 clones, roughly 80% occurring once; the ten biggest clones make up approximately 2.3%. Sequences were derived from CD4+ T cells from PBMCs, sampled before stem cell transplantation. The receptors were gathered from a human donor with POMP-related autoinflammation and immune dysregulation (PRAID).

The chain is built from TRBV2 and TRBJ2-7; tentative D call: TRBD2 (5 bases). V shed 8 bases and J shed 0 bases, with 8 bases lying between them. CDR1 is SNHLY, CDR2 FYNNEI, per germline. This CDR3 has 12 amino acids. For the CDR3, the DNA is TGTGCCAGCGGGAGCGGCTCCTACGAGCAGTACTTC. It specifies CASGSGSYEQYF.

This sequence joins TRBV18 and TRBJ1-5, with D possibly TRBD1 on 5 matching bases. The CDR3 has 15 amino acids. Germline loops: CDR1 KGHSH, CDR2 LQKENI. Trimming cost V 3 bases and J 4 bases, with 13 bases left between them. This chain's CDR3 is CASSPSGRGNQPQHF. DNA for the CDR3: TGTGCCAGCTCACCCTCCGGACGGGGGAATCAGCCCCAGCATTTT.

V and J are TRBV5-1 and TRBJ2-5; D gene unclear. The CDR3 is 13 amino acids. From germline, CDR1 is SGHRS and CDR2 YFSETQ. Trimming removed 1 base at V and 3 bases at J, with 7 bases between. CDR3 residues: CASSLNRKETQYF. CDR3 nucleotide sequence: TGCGCCAGCAGCTTGAACCGAAAAGAGACCCAGTACTTC.